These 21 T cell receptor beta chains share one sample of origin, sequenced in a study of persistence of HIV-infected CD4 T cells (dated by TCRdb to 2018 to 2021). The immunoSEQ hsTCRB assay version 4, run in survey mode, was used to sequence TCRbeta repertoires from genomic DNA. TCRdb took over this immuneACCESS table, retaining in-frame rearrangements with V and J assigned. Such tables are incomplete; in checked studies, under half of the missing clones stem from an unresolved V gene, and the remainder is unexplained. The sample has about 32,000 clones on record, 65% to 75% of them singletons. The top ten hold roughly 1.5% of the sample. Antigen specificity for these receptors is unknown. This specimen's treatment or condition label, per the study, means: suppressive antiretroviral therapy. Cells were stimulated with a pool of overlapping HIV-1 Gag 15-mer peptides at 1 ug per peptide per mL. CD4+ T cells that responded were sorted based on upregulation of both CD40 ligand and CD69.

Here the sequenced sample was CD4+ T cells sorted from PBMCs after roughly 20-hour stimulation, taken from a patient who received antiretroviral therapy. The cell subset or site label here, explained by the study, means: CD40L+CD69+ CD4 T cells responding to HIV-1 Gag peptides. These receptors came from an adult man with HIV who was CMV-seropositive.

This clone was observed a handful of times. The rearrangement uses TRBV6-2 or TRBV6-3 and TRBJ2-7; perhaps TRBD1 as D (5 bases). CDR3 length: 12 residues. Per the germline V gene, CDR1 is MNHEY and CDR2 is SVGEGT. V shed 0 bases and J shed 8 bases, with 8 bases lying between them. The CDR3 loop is CASSYSKGKQYF. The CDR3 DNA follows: TGTGCCAGCAGTTACTCGAAGGGGAAGCAGTACTTC.

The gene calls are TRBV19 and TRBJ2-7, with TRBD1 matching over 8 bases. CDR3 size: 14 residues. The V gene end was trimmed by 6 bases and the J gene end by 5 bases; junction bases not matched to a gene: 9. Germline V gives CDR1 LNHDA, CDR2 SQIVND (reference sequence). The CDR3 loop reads CASRPLDRAHEQYF. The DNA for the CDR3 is TGTGCCAGTAGACCCCTGGACAGGGCCCACGAGCAGTACTTC.

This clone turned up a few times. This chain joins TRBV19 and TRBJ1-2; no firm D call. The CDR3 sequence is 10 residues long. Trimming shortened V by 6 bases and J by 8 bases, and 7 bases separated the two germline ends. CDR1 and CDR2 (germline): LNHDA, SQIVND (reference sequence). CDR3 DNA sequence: TGTGCCAGTAGCCTCTGGGGCTACACCTTC. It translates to CASSLWGYTF.

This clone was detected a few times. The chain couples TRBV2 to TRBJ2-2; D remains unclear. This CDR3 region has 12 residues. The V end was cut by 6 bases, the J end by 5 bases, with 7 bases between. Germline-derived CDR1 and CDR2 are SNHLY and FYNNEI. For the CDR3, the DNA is TGTGCCAGCAGGGGCGATACCGGGGAGCTGTTTTTT. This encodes CASRGDTGELFF.

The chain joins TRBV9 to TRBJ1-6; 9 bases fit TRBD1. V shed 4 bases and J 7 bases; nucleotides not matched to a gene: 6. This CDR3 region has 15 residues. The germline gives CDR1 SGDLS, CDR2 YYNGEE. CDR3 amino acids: CASSPQDRGNSPLHF. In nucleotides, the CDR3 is TGTGCCAGCAGCCCTCAAGACAGGGGGAATTCACCCCTCCACTTT. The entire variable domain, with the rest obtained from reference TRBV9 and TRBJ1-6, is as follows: DSGVTQTPKHLITATGQRVTLRCSPRSGDLSVYWYQQSLDQGLQFLIQYYNGEERAKGNILERFSAQQFPDLHSELNLSSLELGDSALYFCASSPQDRGNSPLHFGNGTRLTVT.

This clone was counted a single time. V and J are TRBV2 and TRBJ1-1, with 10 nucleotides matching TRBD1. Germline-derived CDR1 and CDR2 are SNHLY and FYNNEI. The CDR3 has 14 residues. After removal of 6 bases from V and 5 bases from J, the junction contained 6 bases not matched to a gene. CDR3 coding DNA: TGTGCCAGCAGCAGACAGGGGGCTAGGACTGAAGCTTTCTTT. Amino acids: CASSRQGARTEAFF.

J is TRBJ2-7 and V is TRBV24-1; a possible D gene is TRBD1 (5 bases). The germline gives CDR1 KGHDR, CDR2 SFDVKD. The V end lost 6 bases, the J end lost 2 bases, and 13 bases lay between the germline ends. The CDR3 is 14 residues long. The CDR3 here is CATSPGYSTYEQYF. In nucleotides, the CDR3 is TGTGCCACCAGTCCAGGGTACTCCACCTACGAGCAGTACTTC.

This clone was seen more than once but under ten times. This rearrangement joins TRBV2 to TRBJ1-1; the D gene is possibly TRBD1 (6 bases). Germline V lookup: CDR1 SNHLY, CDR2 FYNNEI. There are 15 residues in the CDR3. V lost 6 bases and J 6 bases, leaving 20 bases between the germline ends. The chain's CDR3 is CASREKGGLVSEAFF. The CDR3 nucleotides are TGTGCCAGCAGAGAGAAGGGGGGGTTAGTCTCTGAAGCTTTCTTT. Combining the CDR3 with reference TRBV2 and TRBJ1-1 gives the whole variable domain EPEVTQTPSHQVTQMGQEVILRCVPISNHLYFYWYRQILGQKVEFLVSFYNNEISEKSEIFDDQFSVERPDGSNFTLKIRSTKLEDSAMYFCASREKGGLVSEAFFGQGTRLTVV.

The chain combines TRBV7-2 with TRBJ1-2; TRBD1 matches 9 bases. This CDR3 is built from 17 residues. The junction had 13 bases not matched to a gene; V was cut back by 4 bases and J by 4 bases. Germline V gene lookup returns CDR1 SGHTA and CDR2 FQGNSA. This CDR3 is CASSSHGTGTGSYGYTF. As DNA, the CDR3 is TGTGCCAGCAGCTCCCACGGTACCGGGACAGGGAGCTATGGCTACACCTTC.

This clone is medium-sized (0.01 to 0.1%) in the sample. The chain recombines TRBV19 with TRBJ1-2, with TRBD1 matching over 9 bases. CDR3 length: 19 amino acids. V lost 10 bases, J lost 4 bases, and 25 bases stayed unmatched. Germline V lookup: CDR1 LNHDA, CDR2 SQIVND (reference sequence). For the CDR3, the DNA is TGTGCCACCGAAAGCATGAACAGGGGGCAGGGGCGAACCCTCTATGGCTACACCTTC. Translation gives CATESMNRGQGRTLYGYTF. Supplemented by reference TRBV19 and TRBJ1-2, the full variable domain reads DGGITQSPKYLFRKEGQNVTLSCEQNLNHDAMYWYRQDPGQGLRLIYYSQIVNDFQKGDIAEGYSVSREKKESFPLTVTSAQKNPTAFYLCATESMNRGQGRTLYGYTFGSGTRLTVV.

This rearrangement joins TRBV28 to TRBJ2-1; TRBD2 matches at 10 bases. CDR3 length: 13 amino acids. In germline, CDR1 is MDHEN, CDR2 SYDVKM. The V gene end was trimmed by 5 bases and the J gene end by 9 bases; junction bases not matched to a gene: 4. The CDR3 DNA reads TGTGCCAGCAGTAGCGGGGGGGCAGGTGAGCAGTTCTTC. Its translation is CASSSGGAGEQFF.

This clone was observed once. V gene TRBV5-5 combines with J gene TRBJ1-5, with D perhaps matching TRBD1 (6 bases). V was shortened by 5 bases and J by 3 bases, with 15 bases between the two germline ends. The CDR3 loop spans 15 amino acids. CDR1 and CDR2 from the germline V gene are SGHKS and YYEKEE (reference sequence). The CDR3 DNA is TGTGCCAGCAGTTCCGGGACACCATTCAATCAGCCCCAGCATTTT. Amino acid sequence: CASSSGTPFNQPQHF.

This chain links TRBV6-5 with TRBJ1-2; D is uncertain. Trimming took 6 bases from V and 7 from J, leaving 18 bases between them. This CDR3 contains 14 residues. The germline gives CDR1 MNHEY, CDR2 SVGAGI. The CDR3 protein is CASSPRRDRSGYTF. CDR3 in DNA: TGTGCCAGCAGCCCGAGGCGGGATCGAAGTGGCTACACCTTC.

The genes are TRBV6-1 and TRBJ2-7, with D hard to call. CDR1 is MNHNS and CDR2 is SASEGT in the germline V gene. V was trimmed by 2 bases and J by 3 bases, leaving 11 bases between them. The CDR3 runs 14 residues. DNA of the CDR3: TGTGCCAGCAGTGAACGGACCGGCGGCTACGAGCAGTACTTC. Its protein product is CASSERTGGYEQYF.

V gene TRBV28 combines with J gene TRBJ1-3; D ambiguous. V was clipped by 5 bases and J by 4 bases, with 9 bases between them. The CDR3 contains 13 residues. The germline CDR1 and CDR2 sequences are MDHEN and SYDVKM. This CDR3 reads CASSLGRGNTIYF. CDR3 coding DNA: TGTGCCAGCAGTCTCGGTCGAGGAAACACCATATATTTT.

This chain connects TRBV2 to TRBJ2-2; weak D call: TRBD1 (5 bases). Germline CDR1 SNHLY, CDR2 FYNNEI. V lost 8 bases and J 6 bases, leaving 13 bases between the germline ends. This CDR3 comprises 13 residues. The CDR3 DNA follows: TGTGCCAGCCGGAGACAGTCGGCCGGGGAGCTGTTTTTT. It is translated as CASRRQSAGELFF.

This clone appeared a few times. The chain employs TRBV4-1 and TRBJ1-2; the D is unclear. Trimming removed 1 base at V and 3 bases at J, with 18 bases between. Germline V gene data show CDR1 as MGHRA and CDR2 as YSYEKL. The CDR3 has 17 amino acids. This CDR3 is CASSQGSEFRGYYGYTF. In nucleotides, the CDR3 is TGCGCCAGCAGCCAAGGGAGTGAGTTTAGAGGGTACTATGGCTACACCTTC.

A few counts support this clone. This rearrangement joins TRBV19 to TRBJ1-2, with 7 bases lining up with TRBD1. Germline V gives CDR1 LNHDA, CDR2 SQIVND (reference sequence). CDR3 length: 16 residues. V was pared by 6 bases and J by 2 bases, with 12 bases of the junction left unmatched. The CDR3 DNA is TGTGCCAGTAGCACTCGAGAACAGGGGACGAACTATGGCTACACCTTC. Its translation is CASSTREQGTNYGYTF.

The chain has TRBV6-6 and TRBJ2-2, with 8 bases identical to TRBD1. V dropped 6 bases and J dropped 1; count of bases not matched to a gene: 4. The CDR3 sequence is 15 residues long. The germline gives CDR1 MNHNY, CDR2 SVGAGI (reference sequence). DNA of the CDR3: TGTGCCAGCAGCAAAGGGACAGGGAACACCGGGGAGCTGTTTTTT. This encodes CASSKGTGNTGELFF.

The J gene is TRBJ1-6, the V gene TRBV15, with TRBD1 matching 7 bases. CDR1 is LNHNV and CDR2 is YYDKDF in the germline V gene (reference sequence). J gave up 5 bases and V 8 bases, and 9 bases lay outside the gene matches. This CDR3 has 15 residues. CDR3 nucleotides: TGTGCCACCCGTCCTCCGGGACAGAATAATTCACCCCTCCACTTT. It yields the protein CATRPPGQNNSPLHF. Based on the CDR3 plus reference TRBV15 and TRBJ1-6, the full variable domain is DAMVIQNPRYQVTQFGKPVTLSCSQTLNHNVMYWYQQKSSQAPKLLFHYYDKDFNNEADTPDNFQSRRPNTSFCFLDIRSPGLGDTAMYLCATRPPGQNNSPLHFGNGTRLTVT.

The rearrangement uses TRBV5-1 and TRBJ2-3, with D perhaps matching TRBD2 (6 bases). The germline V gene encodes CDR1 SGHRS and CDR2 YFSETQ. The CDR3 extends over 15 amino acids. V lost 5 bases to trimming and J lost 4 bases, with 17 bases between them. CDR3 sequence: CASRRLGSVSDTQYF. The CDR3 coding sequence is TGCGCCAGCAGACGCCTCGGGAGTGTTTCAGATACGCAGTATTTT.